The clone carrying this T cell receptor beta chain occurred a few times. This record belongs to a study of blood T cell repertoires in COVID-19. Looking at the study overall: The origin of the acute and convalescent COVID-19 samples was the United States, Italy and Spain. T cells, B-cell-depleted T cells, or PBMCs supplied cDNA or gDNA.

V trimming: 2 bases; J trimming: 6 bases; junction bases outside the gene matches: 5. CDR3 length: 13 amino acids. From germline, CDR1 is SGHRS and CDR2 YFSETQ. Authors' processing steps: Nucleated cell counts were estimated from reference gene primer amplification. Generated by immunoSEQ multiplex PCR, the TCRdb table keeps only in-frame clones and is missing some. That table furnishes V, J and clone size, whereas the DNA furnished D and trimming. The sample shows around 90,000 clones, about 85% of them seen only once. The origin of this receptor is a woman in her 70s with active or convalescent COVID-19. J is TRBJ2-7 and V is TRBV5-1; 7 bases align to TRBD2. Specimen: peripheral blood. The CDR3: CASSLAGRGEQYF. The CDR3 coding sequence is TGCGCCAGCAGCTTAGCGGGAAGAGGCGAGCAGTACTTC.